This TCR beta chain was recorded in a study of regulatory T cells in long-lasting Graves disease. This clonotype was observed many times. Time point denoted: newly diagnosed GD, antithyroid drugs for less than 3 months. The authors made the TCR library using RNA they extracted from PBMCs. Libraries of TCR beta came from iRepertoire HTBI primers plus Arm-PCR of CDR3 regions. TCRdb processed the multiplex PCR reads anew with MiXCR; each CDR3 protein has one entry. This sample carries about 460,000 distinct CDR3 sequences, 11% to 15% of them seen once, and the ten largest clones take around a sixth. Germline trimming cut 6 bases from V and 4 bases from J; bases unmatched to any gene: 6. The CDR3 consists of 14 residues. Germline V lookup: CDR1 MDHEN, CDR2 SYDVKM. This sample was also put to use in a study of T cells in Graves' hyperthyroidism and ophthalmopathy.

The source of this sequence is a woman between 45 and 65 years old with Graves disease. The rearrangement uses TRBV28 and TRBJ1-2; TRBD1 matches at 9 bases. The sample here was peripheral blood mononuclear cells (PBMCs), taken at new diagnosis, from a patient treated with antithyroid drugs. The CDR3, as DNA: TGTGCCAGCAGGATGGGACAGGGCTTCTATGGCTACACCTTC. This codes for CASRMGQGFYGYTF.